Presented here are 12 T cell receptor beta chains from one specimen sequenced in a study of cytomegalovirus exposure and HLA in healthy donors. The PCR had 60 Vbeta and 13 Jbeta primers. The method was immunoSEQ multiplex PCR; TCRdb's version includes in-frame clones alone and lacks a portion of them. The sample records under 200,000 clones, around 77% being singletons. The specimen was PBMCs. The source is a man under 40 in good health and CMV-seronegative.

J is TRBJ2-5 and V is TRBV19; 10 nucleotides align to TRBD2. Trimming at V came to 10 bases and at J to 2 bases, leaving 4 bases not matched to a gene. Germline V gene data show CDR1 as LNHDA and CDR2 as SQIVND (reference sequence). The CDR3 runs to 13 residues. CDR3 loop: CATMTSGQETQYF. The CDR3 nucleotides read TGTGCCACCATGACTAGCGGGCAAGAGACCCAGTACTTC.

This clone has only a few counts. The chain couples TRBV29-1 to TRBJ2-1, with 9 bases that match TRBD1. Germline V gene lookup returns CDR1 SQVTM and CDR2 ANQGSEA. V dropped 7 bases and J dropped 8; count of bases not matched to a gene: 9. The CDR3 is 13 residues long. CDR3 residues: CSGSGQGVYEQFF. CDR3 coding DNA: TGCAGCGGCTCGGGACAGGGTGTATATGAGCAGTTCTTC.

The CDR3 DNA sequence: TGCGCCAGCAGCAGCGCGTGGAGTGTGGGGAGAGAGCAGTTCTTC. Translating gives CASSSAWSVGREQFF. V usage is TRBV5-1 and J usage is TRBJ2-1; a weak D match, TRBD2 (5 bases). There are 15 residues in the CDR3. The germline V gene has CDR1 SGHRS and CDR2 YFSETQ. V was pared by 4 bases and J by 10 bases, with 21 bases between.

The CDR3 sequence is CASSLEDSSTDTQYF. CDR3 DNA: TGCGCCAGCAGCTTGGAAGACTCATCCACAGATACGCAGTATTTT. This chain connects TRBV5-1 to TRBJ2-3; D uncertain. V shed 0 bases and J shed 2 bases, with 10 bases lying between them. This CDR3 spans 15 amino acids. The germline gives CDR1 SGHRS, CDR2 YFSETQ. The variable domain in full, completed from reference TRBV5-1 and TRBJ2-3, reads KAGVTQTPRYLIKTRGQQVTLSCSPISGHRSVSWYQQTPGQGLQFLFEYFSETQRNKGNFPGRFSGRQFSNSRSEMNVSTLELGDSALYLCASSLEDSSTDTQYFGPGTRLTVL.

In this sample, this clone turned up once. CDR3 residues: CASSLVATNEKLFF. As DNA, the CDR3 is TGTGCCAGCAGCCTCGTTGCAACTAATGAAAAACTGTTTTTT. The rearrangement joins TRBV6-1 to TRBJ1-4; no firm D call. The CDR3 has 14 residues. Germline CDR1 is MNHNS and CDR2 is SASEGT. V dropped 6 bases and J dropped 0 bases, with 8 bases sitting between them.

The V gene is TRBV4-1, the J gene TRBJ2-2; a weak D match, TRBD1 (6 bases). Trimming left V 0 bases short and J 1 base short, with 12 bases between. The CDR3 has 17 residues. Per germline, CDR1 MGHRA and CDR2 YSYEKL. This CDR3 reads CASSQDWGRLNTGELFF. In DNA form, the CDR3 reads TGCGCCAGCAGCCAAGATTGGGGGCGCTTGAACACCGGGGAGCTGTTTTTT.

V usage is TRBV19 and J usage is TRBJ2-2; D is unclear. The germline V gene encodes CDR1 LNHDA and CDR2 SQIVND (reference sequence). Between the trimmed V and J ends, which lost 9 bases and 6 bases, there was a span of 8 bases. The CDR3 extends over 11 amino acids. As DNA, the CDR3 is TGTGCCAGCGCTAGTTCCGGGGAGCTGTTTTTT. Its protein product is CASASSGELFF.

CDR3 region: CAWSPVYYEQYF. CDR3 sequence (DNA): TGTGCCTGGAGCCCCGTTTATTACGAGCAGTACTTC. The chain has TRBV30 and TRBJ2-7, with D hard to call. CDR1 is GTSNPN, CDR2 SVGIG, per germline (reference sequence). The CDR3 consists of 12 residues. V shed 3 bases and J shed 4 bases, with 10 bases lying between them.

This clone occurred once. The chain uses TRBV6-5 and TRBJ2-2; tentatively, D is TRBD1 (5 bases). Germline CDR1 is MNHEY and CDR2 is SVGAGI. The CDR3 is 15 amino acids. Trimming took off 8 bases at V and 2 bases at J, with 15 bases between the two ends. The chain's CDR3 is CASGPPRGNTGELFF. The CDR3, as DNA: TGTGCCAGCGGCCCTCCAAGGGGTAACACCGGGGAGCTGTTTTTT.

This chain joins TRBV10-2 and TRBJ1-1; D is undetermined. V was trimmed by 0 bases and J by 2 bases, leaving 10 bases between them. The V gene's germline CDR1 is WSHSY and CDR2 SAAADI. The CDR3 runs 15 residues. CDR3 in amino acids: CASSESLLGNTEAFF. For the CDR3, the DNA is TGCGCCAGCAGTGAGTCGTTGTTGGGCAACACTGAAGCTTTCTTT.

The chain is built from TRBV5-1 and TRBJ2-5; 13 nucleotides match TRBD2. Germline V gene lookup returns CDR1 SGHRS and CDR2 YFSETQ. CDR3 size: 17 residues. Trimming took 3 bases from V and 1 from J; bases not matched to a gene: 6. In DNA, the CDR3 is TGCGCCAGCAGCTACACTAGCGGGAGGGAAATCCAAGAGACCCAGTACTTC. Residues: CASSYTSGREIQETQYF.

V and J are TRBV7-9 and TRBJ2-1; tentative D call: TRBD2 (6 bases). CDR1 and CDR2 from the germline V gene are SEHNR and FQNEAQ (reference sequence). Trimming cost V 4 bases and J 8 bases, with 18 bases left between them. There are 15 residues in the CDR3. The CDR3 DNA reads TGTGCCAGCAGCTCTCTAGTGGGACTTTGGGATGAGCAGTTCTTC. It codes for CASSSLVGLWDEQFF.